The 31 T cell receptor beta chains reported below all come from one sample, sequenced in a study of control samples from healthy donors and cancer patients (dated by TCRdb to the early 2020s). Library prep was done by the immunoSEQ multiplex PCR assay. TCRdb's version of the immuneACCESS table is confined to in-frame rearrangements and falls short of the full clone set. An unresolved V gene accounts for under half of the shortfall where checked; the remainder is of unknown origin. The sample data list about 110,000 clones, and about four fifths of these were observed just once. About 13% of the sample is in the top ten clones. Material for sequencing was blood. Every receptor here comes from a woman in her forties or fifties in good health.

This clone was recorded only once. The chain has TRBV4-2 and TRBJ1-6, with D hard to call. The CDR3 has 13 residues. V was shortened by 6 bases and J by 7 bases, with 10 bases between the two germline ends. Germline V gene lookup returns CDR1 LGHNA and CDR2 YNFKEQ. CDR3 bases: TGTGCCAGCAGAAGATTTGGGAATTCACCCCTCCACTTT. Translated, it gives CASRRFGNSPLHF.

This chain joins TRBV6-5 and TRBJ1-2; D gene unclear. Germline V lookup: CDR1 MNHEY, CDR2 SVGAGI. The CDR3 runs to 13 residues. V was pared by 2 bases and J by 6 bases, with 10 bases between. CDR3 loop: CASSYGPMDGYTF. The CDR3 DNA reads TGTGCCAGCAGTTACGGCCCCATGGATGGCTACACCTTC.

J is TRBJ1-6 and V is TRBV7-3; TRBD1 matches 7 bases. The junction had 6 bases not matched to a gene; V was cut back by 0 bases and J by 10 bases. The CDR3 consists of 15 residues. The germline CDR1 and CDR2 sequences are SGHTA and FQGTGA. CDR3 in amino acids: CASSLTGGAGSPLHF. In DNA, the CDR3 is TGTGCCAGCAGCTTAACAGGGGGCGCGGGGTCACCCCTCCACTTT.

The rearrangement joins TRBV21-1 to TRBJ2-7; TRBD2, the table's D call, lacks a check against the DNA. TRBV21-1 is listed as a pseudogene. The CDR3 loop spans 17 amino acids. Here the CDR3 DNA reads TGTGCCAGCAGCCCTGGACTAGCGGCCCCGACAAGATACGAGCAGTACTTC. It encodes CASSPGLAAPTRYEQYF.

Only one count was recorded for this clone. The chain links TRBV18 to TRBJ2-1, with D unresolved. V lost 6 bases, J lost 3 bases, and 6 bases lay in between. Germline V gene sequence: CDR1 KGHSH, CDR2 LQKENI. The CDR3 has 12 amino acids. As DNA, the CDR3 is TGTGCCAGCTCTGACGGCTACAATGAGCAGTTCTTC. It specifies CASSDGYNEQFF.

The chain recombines TRBV5-4 with TRBJ2-5; D is perhaps TRBD1 or TRBD2 (5 bases each). V lost 3 bases to trimming and J lost 5 bases, with 5 bases between them. This CDR3 comprises 11 residues. Germline CDR1 is SGHNT and CDR2 is YYREEE (reference sequence). CDR3 in amino acids: CASSWGETQYF. CDR3 nucleotides: TGTGCCAGCAGCTGGGGGGAGACCCAGTACTTC. The full variable domain, rest sourced from reference TRBV5-4 and TRBJ2-5, is ETGVTQSPTHLIKTRGQQVTLRCSSQSGHNTVSWYQQALGQGPQFIFQYYREEENGRGNFPPRFSGLQFPNYSSELNVNALELDDSALYLCASSWGETQYFGPGTRLLVL.

The V gene is TRBV6-5, the J gene TRBJ1-1; D is unclear. Trimming left V 0 bases short and J 2 bases short, with 7 bases between. The germline CDR1 and CDR2 sequences are MNHEY and SVGAGI. The CDR3 runs to 14 residues. CDR3 nucleotide sequence: TGTGCCAGCAGTTACTCGATCAGTAACACTGAAGCTTTCTTT. The encoded protein is CASSYSISNTEAFF.

The chain links TRBV7-2 to TRBJ2-1; 10 nucleotides line up with TRBD2. The CDR3 loop spans 15 amino acids. The trim removed 2 bases at V and 4 bases at J, leaving 2 bases unmatched. Germline V CDR1 and CDR2: SGHTA, FQGNSA. The CDR3 region has the DNA TGTGCCAGCAGCTTAAAACTAGCGGGGTACAATGAGCAGTTCTTC. This codes for CASSLKLAGYNEQFF.

This sequence joins TRBV24-1 and TRBJ2-1; the match to TRBD2 covers 9 bases. CDR1 is KGHDR and CDR2 is SFDVKD in the germline V gene. With V trimmed by 1 base and J by 7 bases, 7 bases remained unmatched. The CDR3 sequence is 16 residues long. In DNA form, the CDR3 reads TGTGCCACCAGTGATTTAGGCGGGGGGGCCATAAATGAGCAGTTCTTC. It specifies CATSDLGGGAINEQFF.

This clone was detected a few times. In DNA, the CDR3 is TGTGCCAGCACCAAACCCCGACAGGGGGGCACCGGGGAGCTGTTTTTT. Its protein is CASTKPRQGGTGELFF. The chain recombines TRBV2 with TRBJ2-2, with TRBD1 identical over 9 bases. The CDR3 is 16 amino acids. J was trimmed by 4 bases and V by 7 bases; bases with no gene match: 10. From germline, CDR1 is SNHLY and CDR2 FYNNEI.

This clone came up once. The chain uses TRBV12-3 or TRBV12-4 and TRBJ2-7, with D unclear. V was shortened by 10 bases and J by 6 bases, with 19 bases between the two germline ends. CDR3 length equals 13 residues. The CDR3 region has the DNA TGTGCCACCGTATCCTCAGGCGTGGGCGAGCAGTACTTC. It encodes CATVSSGVGEQYF.

The chain has TRBV3-1 (or the pseudogene TRBV3-2) and TRBJ1-6, with a tentative D call TRBD1 (5 bases). Trimming pared 4 bases from V and 7 bases from J, leaving 23 bases between. Germline values: CDR1 LGHDT, CDR2 YNNKEL (reference sequence). This CDR3 region has 18 residues. Written as DNA, the CDR3 is TGTGCCAGCAGCCTCCAGGGCGGGGGAATCGGGCCGAATTCACCCCTCCACTTT. This sequence encodes CASSLQGGGIGPNSPLHF.

The chain joins TRBV4-2 to TRBJ2-1, with D perhaps given as TRBD1 or TRBD2 (6 bases each). This CDR3 has 14 amino acids. Germline assignment: CDR1 LGHNA and CDR2 YNFKEQ. V was clipped by 0 bases and J by 10 bases, with 13 bases between them. This CDR3 is CASSQDRWGAEQFF. In DNA form, the CDR3 reads TGTGCCAGCAGCCAAGATCGATGGGGGGCCGAGCAGTTCTTC.

The chain links TRBV4-1 to TRBJ2-5; D call uncertain. The germline V gene has CDR1 MGHRA and CDR2 YSYEKL. The V end lost 3 bases, the J end lost 1 base, and 3 bases lay between the germline ends. The CDR3 is 12 amino acids. Written as DNA, the CDR3 is TGCGCCAGCAGCCACCGCCAAGAGACCCAGTACTTC. Translating gives CASSHRQETQYF.

The gene calls are TRBV7-9 and TRBJ1-4; D call uncertain. The CDR3 has 16 amino acids. Germline V gene data show CDR1 as SEHNR and CDR2 as FQNEAQ (reference sequence). V was shortened by 1 base and J by 3 bases, with 12 bases between the two germline ends. The CDR3 loop is CASSLGRPNANEKLFF. The CDR3 coding sequence is TGTGCCAGCAGCTTAGGTAGACCCAATGCTAATGAAAAACTGTTTTTT.

This chain joins TRBV9 and TRBJ1-2; no definite D call. Germline CDR1 SGDLS, CDR2 YYNGEE. V was shortened by 1 base and J by 4 bases, with 8 bases between the two germline ends. The CDR3 runs to 13 residues. CDR3: CASSVTETYGYTF. DNA of the CDR3: TGTGCCAGCAGCGTAACTGAAACCTATGGCTACACCTTC.

The rearrangement links TRBV9 to TRBJ1-3, with a weak D call TRBD1 (5 bases). Trimming stripped 4 bases from V and 4 bases from J, with 15 bases between. The CDR3 covers 15 residues. Germline V CDR1 and CDR2: SGDLS, YYNGEE. CDR3 region: CASSSGVLGGNTIYF. In DNA form, the CDR3 reads TGTGCCAGCAGCTCGGGGGTTCTGGGAGGAAACACCATATATTTT.

The chain carries TRBV18 and TRBJ2-7; TRBD1 is a possible D gene (6 bases). CDR3 length equals 13 residues. Germline loops: CDR1 KGHSH, CDR2 LQKENI. The V end lost 3 bases, the J end lost 5 bases, and 11 bases lay between the germline ends. CDR3 loop: CASSPGTSHEQYF. The CDR3 nucleotides read TGTGCCAGCTCACCCGGGACATCCCACGAGCAGTACTTC. The full variable domain, in which reference TRBV18 and TRBJ2-7 provide the parts outside the CDR3, is NAGVMQNPRHLVRRRGQEARLRCSPMKGHSHVYWYRQLPEEGLKFMVYLQKENIIDESGMPKERFSAEFPKEGPSILRIQQVVRGDSAAYFCASSPGTSHEQYFGPGTRLTVT.

The chain couples TRBV6-2 or TRBV6-3 to TRBJ1-5; 7 bases are shared with TRBD1. CDR1 is MNHEY and CDR2 is SVGEGT in the germline V gene. The CDR3 runs 15 residues. V lost 2 bases, J lost 2 bases, and 3 bases stayed unmatched. The CDR3 DNA reads as TGTGCCAGCAGTTACACAGGGGACGGCAATCAGCCCCAGCATTTT. Translation: CASSYTGDGNQPQHF.

The V gene is TRBV19, the J gene TRBJ2-2; TRBD1 agrees at 8 bases. With V trimmed by 7 bases and J by 0 bases, 4 bases remained unmatched. This CDR3 spans 15 amino acids. Germline assignment: CDR1 LNHDA and CDR2 SQIVND (reference sequence). CDR3 amino acids: CASKEGQANTGELFF. The CDR3 DNA follows: TGTGCCAGTAAGGAGGGACAGGCGAACACCGGGGAGCTGTTTTTT. Complete variable domain (other parts from reference TRBV19 and TRBJ2-2): DGGITQSPKYLFRKEGQNVTLSCEQNLNHDAMYWYRQDPGQGLRLIYYSQIVNDFQKGDIAEGYSVSREKKESFPLTVTSAQKNPTAFYLCASKEGQANTGELFFGEGSRLTVL.

This chain uses TRBV9 with TRBJ1-1; 7 nucleotides match TRBD1. Germline V gene lookup returns CDR1 SGDLS and CDR2 YYNGEE. The V and J ends lost 3 bases and 1 base, in that order; junction bases with no gene match: 6. The CDR3 totals 15 residues. The CDR3 bases are TGTGCCAGCAGCGCTCGGACAGGCGGGAACACTGAAGCTTTCTTT. Protein sequence: CASSARTGGNTEAFF.

The CDR3 region is CASSSSLNRQGTEAFF. CDR3 in DNA: TGTGCCAGCAGTTCCTCCCTTAACAGGCAGGGCACTGAAGCTTTCTTT. The rearrangement joins TRBV27 to TRBJ1-1, with D possibly matching TRBD1 (5 bases). Germline loops: CDR1 MNHEY, CDR2 SMNVEV (reference sequence). The V end was cut by 4 bases, the J end by 4 bases, with 19 bases between. The CDR3 is 16 residues long.

The rearrangement uses TRBV28 and TRBJ1-2; no reliable D call. The germline V and J ends were trimmed by 7 bases and 8 bases, with 17 bases remaining between them. CDR1 is MDHEN and CDR2 is SYDVKM in the germline V gene. This CDR3 has 13 amino acids. CDR3 region: CASTNPNSQGYTF. CDR3 nucleotides: TGTGCCAGCACTAATCCCAATTCTCAGGGCTACACCTTC.

The rearrangement uses TRBV7-2 and TRBJ2-4, with D possibly TRBD2 on 5 matching bases. Trimming left V 5 bases short and J 6 bases short, with 14 bases between. The CDR3 sequence is 14 residues long. CDR1 SGHTA and CDR2 FQGNSA come from the germline V gene. The DNA for the CDR3 is TGTGCCAGCAGCCCCCCCGGGGTTGGAAACATTCAGTACTTC. It codes for CASSPPGVGNIQYF.

The rearrangement joins TRBV7-9 to TRBJ1-6; unclear D gene. The CDR3 has 14 residues. Between the trimmed V and J ends, which lost 5 bases and 10 bases, there was a span of 15 bases. CDR1 and CDR2 from the germline V gene are SEHNR and FQNEAQ (reference sequence). CDR3 in DNA: TGTGCCAGCAGCCCCCCGATCAGTGAATCACCCCTCCACTTT. This translates into CASSPPISESPLHF.

The chain recombines TRBV12-5 with TRBJ1-1; a weak D match, TRBD1 (5 bases). The CDR3 covers 13 residues. V was cut by 6 bases and J by 6 bases, with 14 bases left in between. The germline V gene has CDR1 LGHNT and CDR2 FRNRAP. This chain's CDR3 is CASGPEGSAEAFF. CDR3 bases: TGTGCTAGTGGCCCAGAGGGGTCGGCTGAAGCTTTCTTT.

The chain links TRBV5-4 to TRBJ2-2, with D perhaps TRBD2 (5 bases). Germline lookup yields CDR1 SGHNT and CDR2 YYREEE (reference sequence). The CDR3 totals 17 residues. V gave up 5 bases and J gave up 0 bases, with 17 bases separating them. CDR3 protein: CASRPPEGLANTGELFF. CDR3 nucleotide sequence: TGTGCCAGCAGGCCTCCCGAGGGCCTCGCGAACACCGGGGAGCTGTTTTTT.

In DNA form, the CDR3 reads TGTGCCAGCAGCGCACCTGGAGGCGGGGAGCTGTTTTTT. Translation: CASSAPGGGELFF. The chain employs TRBV7-3 and TRBJ2-2, with a tentative D call TRBD2 (5 bases). The CDR3 has 13 residues. Trimming cost V 5 bases and J 7 bases, with 11 bases left between them. In germline, CDR1 is SGHTA, CDR2 FQGTGA.

The sample holds a few counts of this clone. J is TRBJ2-1 and V is TRBV7-2; 7 bases are shared with TRBD2. This CDR3 spans 15 amino acids. CDR1 is SGHTA, CDR2 FQGNSA, per germline. The ends lost 4 bases at V and 8 bases at J; junction bases unmatched: 11. As DNA, the CDR3 is TGTGCCAGCAGCTACCTAGCGGAGTACCACCATGAGCAGTTCTTC. Residues: CASSYLAEYHHEQFF.

The V and J genes are TRBV6-6 and TRBJ2-2; D unresolved. The CDR3 runs to 12 residues. Germline values: CDR1 MNHNY, CDR2 SVGAGI (reference sequence). V dropped 8 bases and J dropped 1 base, with 5 bases sitting between them. The CDR3, as DNA: TGTGCCAGCCGTCAGAACACCGGGGAGCTGTTTTTT. It yields the protein CASRQNTGELFF.

As concerns this clone: The sample has other DNA sequences that encode this CDR3 too. The chain has TRBV27 and TRBJ1-6, with 7 bases aligning to TRBD1. The CDR3 spans 15 residues. CDR1 is MNHEY, CDR2 SMNVEV, per germline (reference sequence). V shed 3 bases, J shed 7 bases, and the junction held 6 bases outside the gene matches. CDR3 residues: CASSFSQGVNSPLHF. The CDR3 coding sequence is TGTGCCAGCAGTTTTTCGCAGGGGGTAAATTCACCCCTCCACTTT.